This T cell receptor (beta chain) originates from a study of immune cell composition in non-small cell lung cancer. Only in-frame clones appear in the TCRdb table, and some are missing; sequencing was by immunoSEQ multiplex PCR. The table has over 1,500 clones, more than 65% seen once; the top ten hold 10%. The CDR3 loop spans 14 amino acids. The germline gives CDR1 LNHDA, CDR2 SQIVND (reference sequence). Trimming shortened V by 3 bases and J by 9 bases, and 12 bases separated the two germline ends. The sample also formed part of further work on CD4 T cells in lung cancer.

Sequencing was done on a sample of lung tumor tissue. The chain has TRBV19 and TRBJ1-6; no definite D call. This receptor was identified in a human donor with non-small cell lung cancer. Here the CDR3 reads CASSIPGRTSPLHF. The CDR3, as DNA: TGTGCCAGTAGTATCCCGGGGAGGACTTCACCCCTCCACTTT.